This T cell receptor (beta chain) is from a study of regulatory T cells in long-lasting Graves disease. Overall study findings and caveats: Persistent Graves' cases showed lower TCR diversity than newly diagnosed cases.

Time point reported: newly diagnosed GD, antithyroid drugs for less than 3 months. PBMC RNA served as the TCR library source. Patients met American Thyroid Association criteria for Graves' disease. In Xi'an, China, an endocrinology department was the source of patients. Trimming took 5 bases from V and 7 from J, leaving 19 bases between them. CDR3 length: 15 residues. Building of the TCR beta libraries involved iRepertoire HTBI primers and Arm-PCR of CDR3 regions. In the authors' workflow: Sequenced samples collectively carried 60 to 75 TRBV and approximately 15 TRBJ segments. MiXCR was run by TCRdb on the multiplex PCR reads, yielding one entry per CDR3 protein. The V and J calls were not made by the authors but by TCRdb's processing. Of more than 300,000 distinct CDR3 sequences in the sample, 12% were seen once. This clonotype was seen repeatedly, ten times or more. Its antigen is not known. These data also featured in a second study, about T cells in Graves' hyperthyroidism and ophthalmopathy.

The receptor was derived from a woman under 30 with Graves disease. Material: peripheral blood mononuclear cells (PBMCs), obtained at new diagnosis, from a patient treated with antithyroid drugs. The chain has TRBV12-3 or TRBV12-4 and TRBJ2-3; D is possibly TRBD1 (6 bases). CDR3 DNA: TGTGCCAGCAGTCCGAACCCCCCGGGACAAAATACGCAGTATTTT. This encodes CASSPNPPGQNTQYF.